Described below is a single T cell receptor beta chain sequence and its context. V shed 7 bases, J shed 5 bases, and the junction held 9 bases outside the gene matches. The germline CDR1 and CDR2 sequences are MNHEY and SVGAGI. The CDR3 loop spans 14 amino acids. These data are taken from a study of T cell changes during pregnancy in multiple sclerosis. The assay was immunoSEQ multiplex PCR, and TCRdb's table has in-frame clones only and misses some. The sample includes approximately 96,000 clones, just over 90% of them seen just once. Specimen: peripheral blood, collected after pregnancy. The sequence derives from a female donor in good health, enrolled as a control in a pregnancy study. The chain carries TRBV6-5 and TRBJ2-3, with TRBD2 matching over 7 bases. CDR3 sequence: CASNFAGAQDTQYF. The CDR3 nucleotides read TGTGCCAGCAACTTCGCGGGAGCTCAAGATACGCAGTATTTT.